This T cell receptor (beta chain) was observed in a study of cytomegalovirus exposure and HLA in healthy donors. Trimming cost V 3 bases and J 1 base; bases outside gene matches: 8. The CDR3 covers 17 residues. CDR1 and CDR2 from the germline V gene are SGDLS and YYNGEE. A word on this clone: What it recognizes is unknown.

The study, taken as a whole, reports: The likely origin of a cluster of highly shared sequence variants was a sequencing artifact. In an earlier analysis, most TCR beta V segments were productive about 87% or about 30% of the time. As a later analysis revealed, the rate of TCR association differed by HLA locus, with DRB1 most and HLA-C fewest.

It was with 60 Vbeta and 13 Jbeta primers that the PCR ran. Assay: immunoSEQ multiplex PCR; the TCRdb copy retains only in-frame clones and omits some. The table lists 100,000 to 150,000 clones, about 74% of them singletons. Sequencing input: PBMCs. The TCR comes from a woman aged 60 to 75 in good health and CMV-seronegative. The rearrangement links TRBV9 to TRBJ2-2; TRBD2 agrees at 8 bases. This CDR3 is CASSGGSGSGNTGELFF. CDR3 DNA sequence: TGTGCCAGCAGCGGGGGAAGCGGGAGTGGGAACACCGGGGAGCTGTTTTTT. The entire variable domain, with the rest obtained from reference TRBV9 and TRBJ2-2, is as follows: DSGVTQTPKHLITATGQRVTLRCSPRSGDLSVYWYQQSLDQGLQFLIQYYNGEERAKGNILERFSAQQFPDLHSELNLSSLELGDSALYFCASSGGSGSGNTGELFFGEGSRLTVL.